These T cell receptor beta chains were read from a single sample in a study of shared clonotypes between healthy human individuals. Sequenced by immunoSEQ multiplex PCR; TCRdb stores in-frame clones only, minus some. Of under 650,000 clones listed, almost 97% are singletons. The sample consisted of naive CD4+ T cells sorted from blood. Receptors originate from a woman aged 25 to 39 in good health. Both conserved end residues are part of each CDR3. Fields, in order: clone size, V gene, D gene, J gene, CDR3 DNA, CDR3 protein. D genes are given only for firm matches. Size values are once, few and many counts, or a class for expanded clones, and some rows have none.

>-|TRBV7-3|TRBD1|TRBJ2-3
TGTGCCAGCAGCCAGGGACAGCCCGATACGCAGTATTTT
CASSQGQPDTQYF
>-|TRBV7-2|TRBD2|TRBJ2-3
TGTGCCAGCAGCTCGCGACTAGCGGGAGCTAGACTGGGCACAGATACGCAGTATTTT
CASSSRLAGARLGTDTQYF
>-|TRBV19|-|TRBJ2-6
TGTGCCAGTAGTGCCCCTCTTAGCAGGGACCCTTGGTTAGGGGCCAACGTCCTGACTTTC
CASSAPLSRDPWLGANVLTF
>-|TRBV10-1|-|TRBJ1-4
TGCGCCAGCAGTGCTGGGGGACCAACTAATGAAAAACTGTTTTTT
CASSAGGPTNEKLFF
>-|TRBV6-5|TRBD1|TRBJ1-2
TGTGCCAGCAGAAACGGACAGGGGGCGAACTATGGCTACACCTTC
CASRNGQGANYGYTF
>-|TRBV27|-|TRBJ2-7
TGTGCCAGCAGTAACAAACTAGGGGGGTACGAGCAGTACTTC
CASSNKLGGYEQYF
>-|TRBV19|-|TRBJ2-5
TGTGCCAGTAGTCCGCAGGAGAGGGAGACCCAGTACTTC
CASSPQERETQYF
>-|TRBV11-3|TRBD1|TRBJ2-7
TGTGCCAGCAGCTCAATAAGGACCCGGGACAGGGCGTACGAGCAGTACTTC
CASSSIRTRDRAYEQYF
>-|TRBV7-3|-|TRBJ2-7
TGTGCCAGCAGCTCGTACAGCTATGAGCAGTACTTC
CASSSYSYEQYF
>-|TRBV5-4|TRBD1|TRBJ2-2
TGTGCCAGCAGCTTAGGACAGGGGGAAACCGGGGAGCTGTTTTTT
CASSLGQGETGELFF
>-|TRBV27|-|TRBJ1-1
TGTGCCAGCAGGGACCAATTTGGGGCTGAAGCTTTCTTT
CASRDQFGAEAFF
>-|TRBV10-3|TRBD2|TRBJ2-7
TGTGCCATCAGTGTAAGATCGGGACTAGATTTGGGGGAGCAGTACTTC
CAISVRSGLDLGEQYF
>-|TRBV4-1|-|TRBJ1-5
TGCGCCAGCAGCCAAGGGGGTGGGCGGGATAGCAATCAGCCCCAGCATTTT
CASSQGGGRDSNQPQHF
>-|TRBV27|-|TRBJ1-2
TGTGCCAGCAGTTCTGCGGGAAACGGCTACACCTTC
CASSSAGNGYTF
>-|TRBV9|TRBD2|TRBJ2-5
TGTGCCAGCAGCGTAGCTCCCTGGCTAGCGGGAGAACGGGAGACCCAGTACTTC
CASSVAPWLAGERETQYF
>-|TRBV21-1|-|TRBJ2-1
TGTGCCAGCAGGGGACACAGGGGATCTTGGGGCAATGAGCAGTTCTTC
CASRGHRGSWGNEQFF
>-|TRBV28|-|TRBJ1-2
TGTGCCAGCAGCTCCGGGGGGGCGGGCGCCAACTATGGCTACACCTTC
CASSSGGAGANYGYTF
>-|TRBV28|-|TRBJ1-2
TGTGCCAGCGCGGGGGGTTACTCTGGCTACACCTTC
CASAGGYSGYTF
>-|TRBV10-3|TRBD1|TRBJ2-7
TGTGCCATCAGTGAGGGACAGGGCCTTTACGAGCAGTACTTC
CAISEGQGLYEQYF
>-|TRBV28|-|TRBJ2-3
TGTGCCAGCAGTCCCTCCGCGGACTACACAGATACGCAGTATTTT
CASSPSADYTDTQYF
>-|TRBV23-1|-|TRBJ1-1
TGCGCCAGGGGTCGCACTGAAGCTTTCTTT
CARGRTEAFF
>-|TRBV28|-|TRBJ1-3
TGTGCCAGCAGTTTAGCGAGCGATAGATACGGAAACACCATATATTTT
CASSLASDRYGNTIYF
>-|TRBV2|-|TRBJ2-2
TGTGCCAGCAGGGTCGCCAGATGGAAGAACACCGGGGAGCTGTTTTTT
CASRVARWKNTGELFF
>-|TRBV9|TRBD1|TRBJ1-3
TGTGCCAGCAGCGTAGATAGGACAGGGGTTGGAAACACCATATATTTT
CASSVDRTGVGNTIYF
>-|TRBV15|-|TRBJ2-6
TGTGCCACCGAGAGCGGTGTGCTCTCTGGGGCCAACGTCCTGACTTTC
CATESGVLSGANVLTF
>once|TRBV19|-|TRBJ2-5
TGTGCCAGTAACGATAGGCCGGGTTTAGGGACCCAGTACTTC
CASNDRPGLGTQYF
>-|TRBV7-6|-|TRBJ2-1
TGTGCCAGCAGCTTGAGGGAGGGGGGAAATGAGCAGTTCTTC
CASSLREGGNEQFF
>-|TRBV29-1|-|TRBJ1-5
TGCAGCGTCGGAGGACTGGGTAGCAATCAGCCCCAGCATTTT
CSVGGLGSNQPQHF
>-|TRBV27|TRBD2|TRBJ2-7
TGTGCCAGCCGTAGCGGGAGGTGGTACGAGCAGTACTTC
CASRSGRWYEQYF
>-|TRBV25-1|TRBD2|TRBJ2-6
TGTGCCAGCAGTGAACCCGGGGGGGCTGGGGCCAACGTCCTGACTTTC
CASSEPGGAGANVLTF
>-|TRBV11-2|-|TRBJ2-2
TGTGCCAGCAGCTTTATCCTGCCGCAGGCCGGGGAGCTGTTTTTT
CASSFILPQAGELFF
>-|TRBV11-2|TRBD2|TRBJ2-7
TGTGCCAGCAGCCCAACCCCGGGACTAGCGGGAGCTTTTTCCTACGAGCAGTACTTC
CASSPTPGLAGAFSYEQYF
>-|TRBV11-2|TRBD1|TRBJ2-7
TGTGCCAGCAGCTTGTGGGACAGTACCTACGAGCAGTACTTC
CASSLWDSTYEQYF
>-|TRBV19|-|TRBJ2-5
TGTGCCAGTAGCCCCCCGGGGAAGCAAGAGACCCAGTACTTC
CASSPPGKQETQYF
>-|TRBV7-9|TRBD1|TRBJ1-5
TGTGCCAGCAGCTTAGGGACAGGGGGCTTCGATCAGCCCCAGCATTTT
CASSLGTGGFDQPQHF
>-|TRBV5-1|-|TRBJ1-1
TGCGCCAGCAGCCCCCTCAAGGAGACTGAAGCTTTCTTT
CASSPLKETEAFF
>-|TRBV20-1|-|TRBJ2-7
TGCAGTGCTAGCGAATTCTACGAGCAGTACTTC
CSASEFYEQYF
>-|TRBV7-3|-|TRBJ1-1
TGTGCCAGCAGCTTATCTCTTTTAGGGAACACTGAAGCTTTCTTT
CASSLSLLGNTEAFF
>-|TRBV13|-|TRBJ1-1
TGTGCCAGCAGCTTCGCTACAGGTACAATGAACACTGAAGCTTTCTTT
CASSFATGTMNTEAFF
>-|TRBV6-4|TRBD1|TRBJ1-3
TGTGCCAGCAGTGACTCGAGGCAGGGGGCGACCTCTGGAAACACCATATATTTT
CASSDSRQGATSGNTIYF
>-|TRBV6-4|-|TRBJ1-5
TGTGCCAGCAGTGCAGGGGATGCTCAGCCCCAGCATTTT
CASSAGDAQPQHF
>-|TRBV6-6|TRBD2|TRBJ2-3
TGTGCCGCCCGGGGGGTAGCGGGACGGACAGATACGCAGTATTTT
CAARGVAGRTDTQYF
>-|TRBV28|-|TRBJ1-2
TGTGCCAGCACCACTTCGGGGGCCTCTGGCAACTATGGCTACACCTTC
CASTTSGASGNYGYTF
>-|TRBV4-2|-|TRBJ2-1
TGTGCCAGCAGCCGATCGAGCTTAGGGTACAATGAGCAGTTCTTC
CASSRSSLGYNEQFF
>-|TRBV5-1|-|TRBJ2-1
TGCGCCAGCAGCCCGGCGTGGGCCCGAGGTAATGAGCAGTTCTTC
CASSPAWARGNEQFF
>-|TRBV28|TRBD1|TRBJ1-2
TGTGCCAGCGTGGAAGACGGGACAGCCGTTGGGTATGGCTACACCTTC
CASVEDGTAVGYGYTF
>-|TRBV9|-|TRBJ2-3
TGTGCCAGCAGCCATCCACGGGGACTTAACACAGATACGCAGTATTTT
CASSHPRGLNTDTQYF
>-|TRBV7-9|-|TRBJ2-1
TGTGCCAGCAGCTTAGCGGGAACGGAGAATGAGCAGTTCTTC
CASSLAGTENEQFF
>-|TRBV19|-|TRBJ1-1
TGTGCCAGTAGTAACCCGGGACTGAACACTGAAGCTTTCTTT
CASSNPGLNTEAFF
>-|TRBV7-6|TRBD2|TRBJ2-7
TGTGCCAGCAGCCCCAAACCTGCGGGAGTAGCGCCTTACGAGCAGTACTTC
CASSPKPAGVAPYEQYF
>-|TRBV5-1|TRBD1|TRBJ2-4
TGCGCCAGCAGCTTGGGGGGGACAGATCACTCCATTCAGTACTTC
CASSLGGTDHSIQYF
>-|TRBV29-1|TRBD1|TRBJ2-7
TGCAGCGTTGTCCGAGGGGGCGCGCAGATCGAGCAGTACTTC
CSVVRGGAQIEQYF
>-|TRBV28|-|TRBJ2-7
TGTGCCAGCAGGCCGCCGGCGGGCAGTTACGAGCAGTACTTC
CASRPPAGSYEQYF
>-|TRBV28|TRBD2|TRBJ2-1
TGTGCCAGCAGTTTATTGGGGCGGGAGGTTTCCTACAATGAGCAGTTCTTC
CASSLLGREVSYNEQFF
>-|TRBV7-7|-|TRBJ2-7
TGTGCCAGCAGCGGGCTAGAAGGGGGCGAGCAGTACTTC
CASSGLEGGEQYF
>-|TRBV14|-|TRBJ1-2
TGTGCCAGCAGCCAAGCATCACGGGTAGGCTACACCTTC
CASSQASRVGYTF
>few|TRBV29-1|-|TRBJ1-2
TGCAGCGTTGACAGGAACTATGGCTACACCTTC
CSVDRNYGYTF
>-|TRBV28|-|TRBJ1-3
TGTGCCGGACGACAGAGCTCTGGAAACACCATATATTTT
CAGRQSSGNTIYF
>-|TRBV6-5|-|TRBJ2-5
TGTGCCAGCAGTTACTCGGGTCGACGCACCGGTGTAGAGCAGTACTTC
CASSYSGRRTGVEQYF
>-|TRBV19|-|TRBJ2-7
TGTGCCAGTAGTGCGCGGGACAGCTTAAACTCCTACGAGCAGTACTTC
CASSARDSLNSYEQYF